The T cell receptor (beta chain) under discussion was sequenced for a study of metastatic and nonmetastatic thyroid tumors. Losses at the gene ends were 2 bases for V and 4 bases for J; bases not matched to a gene: 10. Per the germline V gene, CDR1 is MNHEY and CDR2 is SVGAGI. CDR3 size: 16 residues. This clone was recorded at least ten times. Through MiXCR, TCRdb re-clonotyped the PCR reads. The data contain approximately 86,000 clones, around 13% of them seen just once; the ten biggest clones take up approximately 10%. There were no patients who had received any treatment before thyroid surgery. The sequence was collected from a female donor with papillary thyroid cancer or a benign thyroid nodule (not recorded which). Some clones in this sample may be carry-over from other donors' samples. Sequencing was carried out using tumor tissue. The V gene is TRBV6-5, the J gene TRBJ2-5, with TRBD1 matching over 7 bases. CDR3 amino acids: CASSYVKQGLGETQYF. In DNA, the CDR3 is TGTGCCAGCAGTTACGTCAAACAGGGGTTAGGAGAGACCCAGTACTTC.